This TCR beta chain emerged from a study of T cells after yellow fever vaccination. Study findings and constraints: Most primary-vaccination clones reappeared after the booster (about 95% CD4, about 88% CD8). Of the clonotypes, a small share occurred in both CD4 and CD8 compartments.

The V gene end was trimmed by 5 bases and the J gene end by 5 bases; junction bases not matched to a gene: 6. The CDR3 sequence is 15 residues long. CDR1 is SGHTA, CDR2 FQGNSA, per germline. This clonotype was observed a handful of times. Its specificity is unknown. Each CDR3 protein gets one entry after TCRdb re-called the 5' RACE reads with MiXCR. The sample includes 500,000 to 650,000 distinct CDR3 sequences, 17% of them seen just once. This TCR derives from a man younger than 35 who received the YFV17D yellow fever vaccine. The input for sequencing was PBMCs, taken roughly 5 days after the first yellow fever vaccination. J is TRBJ2-3 and V is TRBV7-2; 11 nucleotides align to TRBD2. The CDR3 region is CASSASGGRLDTQYF. The CDR3 nucleotides are TGTGCCAGCAGCGCTAGCGGGGGGCGATTAGATACGCAGTATTTT. Combining the CDR3 with reference TRBV7-2 and TRBJ2-3 gives the whole variable domain GAGVSQSPSNKVTEKGKDVELRCDPISGHTALYWYRQSLGQGLEFLIYFQGNSAPDKSGLPSDRFSAERTGGSVSTLTIQRTQQEDSAVYLCASSASGGRLDTQYFGPGTRLTVL.